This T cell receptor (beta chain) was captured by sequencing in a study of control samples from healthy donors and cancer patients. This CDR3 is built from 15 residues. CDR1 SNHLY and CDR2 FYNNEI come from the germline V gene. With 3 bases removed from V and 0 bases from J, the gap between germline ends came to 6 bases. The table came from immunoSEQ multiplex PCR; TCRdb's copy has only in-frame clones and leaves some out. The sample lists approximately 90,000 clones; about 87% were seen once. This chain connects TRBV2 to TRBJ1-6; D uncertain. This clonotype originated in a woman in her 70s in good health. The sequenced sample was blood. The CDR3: CASSDPSSYNSPLHF. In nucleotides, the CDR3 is TGTGCCAGCAGTGATCCGAGCTCCTATAATTCACCCCTCCACTTT.